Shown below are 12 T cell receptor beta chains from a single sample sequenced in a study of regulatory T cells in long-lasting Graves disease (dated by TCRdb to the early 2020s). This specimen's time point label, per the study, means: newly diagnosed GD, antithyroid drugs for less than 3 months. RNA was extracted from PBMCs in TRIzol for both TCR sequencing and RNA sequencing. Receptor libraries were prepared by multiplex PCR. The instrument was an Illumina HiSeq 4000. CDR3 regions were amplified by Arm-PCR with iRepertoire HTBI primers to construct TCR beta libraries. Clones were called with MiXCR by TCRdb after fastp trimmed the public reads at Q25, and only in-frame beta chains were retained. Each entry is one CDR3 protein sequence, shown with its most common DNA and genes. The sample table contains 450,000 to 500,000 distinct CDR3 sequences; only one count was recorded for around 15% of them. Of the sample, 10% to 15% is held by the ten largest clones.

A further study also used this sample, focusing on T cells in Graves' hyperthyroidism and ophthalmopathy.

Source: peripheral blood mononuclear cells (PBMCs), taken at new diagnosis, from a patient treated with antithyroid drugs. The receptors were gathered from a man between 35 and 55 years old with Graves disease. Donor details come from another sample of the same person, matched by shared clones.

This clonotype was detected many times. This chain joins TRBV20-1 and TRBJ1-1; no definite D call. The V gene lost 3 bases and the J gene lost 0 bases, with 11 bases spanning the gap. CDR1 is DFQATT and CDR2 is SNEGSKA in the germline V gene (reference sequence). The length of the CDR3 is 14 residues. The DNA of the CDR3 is TGCAGTGCTAGGAATTTGGGGTTGAACACTGAAGCTTTCTTT. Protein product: CSARNLGLNTEAFF.

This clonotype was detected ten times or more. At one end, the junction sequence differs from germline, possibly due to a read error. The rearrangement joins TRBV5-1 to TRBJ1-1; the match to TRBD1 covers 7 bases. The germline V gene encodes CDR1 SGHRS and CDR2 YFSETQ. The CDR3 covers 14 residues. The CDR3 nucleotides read TGTGCCAGCAGTTTACAGGGGATGAACACTGAAGCTTTCTTT. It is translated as CASSLQGMNTEAFF.

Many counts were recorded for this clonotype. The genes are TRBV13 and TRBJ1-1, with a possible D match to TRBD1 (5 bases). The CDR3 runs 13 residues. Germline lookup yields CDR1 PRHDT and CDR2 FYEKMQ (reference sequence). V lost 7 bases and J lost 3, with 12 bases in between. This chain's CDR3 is CASTLSGDTEAFF. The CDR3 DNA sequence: TGTGCCAGCACCCTATCGGGGGACACTGAAGCTTTCTTT.

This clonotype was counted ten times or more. The CDR3 loop is CASRPTGDRPQHF. The CDR3 bases are TGTGCCAGCAGGCCAACAGGGGACCGGCCCCAGCATTTT. The V call is TRBV28, the J call TRBJ1-5, with 7 bases that match TRBD1. The CDR3 is 13 residues long. Germline V lookup: CDR1 MDHEN, CDR2 SYDVKM. The junction had 8 bases not matched to a gene; V was cut back by 6 bases and J by 9 bases.

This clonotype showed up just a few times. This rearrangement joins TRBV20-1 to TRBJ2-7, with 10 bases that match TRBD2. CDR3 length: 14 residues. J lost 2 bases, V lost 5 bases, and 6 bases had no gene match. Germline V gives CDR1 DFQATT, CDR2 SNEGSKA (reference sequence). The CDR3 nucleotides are TGCAGTGCTTCCCTCAGCGGGAGGGCCTACGAGCAGTACTTC. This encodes CSASLSGRAYEQYF.

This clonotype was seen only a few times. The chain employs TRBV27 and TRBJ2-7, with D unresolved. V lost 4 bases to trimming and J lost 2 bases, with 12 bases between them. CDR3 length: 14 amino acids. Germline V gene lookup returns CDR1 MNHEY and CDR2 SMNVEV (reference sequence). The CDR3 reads CASSSLRNAYEQYF. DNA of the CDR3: TGTGCCAGCAGTTCCCTAAGAAACGCCTACGAGCAGTACTTC.

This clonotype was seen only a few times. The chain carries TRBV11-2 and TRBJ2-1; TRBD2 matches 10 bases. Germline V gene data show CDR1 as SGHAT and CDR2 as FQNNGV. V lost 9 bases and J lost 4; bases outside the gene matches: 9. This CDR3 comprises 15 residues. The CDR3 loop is CASTSLAGVYNEQFF. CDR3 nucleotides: TGTGCCAGTACCTCTCTAGCGGGAGTGTACAATGAGCAGTTCTTC.

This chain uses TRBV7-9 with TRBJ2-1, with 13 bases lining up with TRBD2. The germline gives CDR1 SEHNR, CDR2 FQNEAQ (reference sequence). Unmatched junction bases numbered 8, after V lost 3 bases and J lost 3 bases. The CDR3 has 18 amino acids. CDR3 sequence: CASSLSTSGRAYYNEQFF. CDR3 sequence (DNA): TGTGCCAGCAGCTTGAGTACTAGCGGGAGGGCCTACTACAATGAGCAGTTCTTC. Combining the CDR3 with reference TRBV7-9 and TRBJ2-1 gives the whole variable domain DTGVSQNPRHKITKRGQNVTFRCDPISEHNRLYWYRQTLGQGPEFLTYFQNEAQLEKSRLLSDRFSAERPKGSFSTLEIQRTEQGDSAMYLCASSLSTSGRAYYNEQFFGPGTRLTVL.

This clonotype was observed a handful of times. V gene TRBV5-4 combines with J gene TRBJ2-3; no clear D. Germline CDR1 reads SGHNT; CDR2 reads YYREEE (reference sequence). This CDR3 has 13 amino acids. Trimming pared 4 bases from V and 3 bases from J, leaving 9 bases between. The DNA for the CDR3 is TGTGCCAGCAGCCCCGACGCTACAGATACGCAGTATTTT. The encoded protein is CASSPDATDTQYF.

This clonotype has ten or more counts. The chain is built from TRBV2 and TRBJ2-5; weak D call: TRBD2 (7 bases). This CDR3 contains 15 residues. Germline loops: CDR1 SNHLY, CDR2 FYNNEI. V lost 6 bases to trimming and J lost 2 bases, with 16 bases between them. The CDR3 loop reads CASRVLGGRQETQYF. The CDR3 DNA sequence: TGTGCCAGCAGAGTCCTCGGGGGGCGGCAAGAGACCCAGTACTTC.

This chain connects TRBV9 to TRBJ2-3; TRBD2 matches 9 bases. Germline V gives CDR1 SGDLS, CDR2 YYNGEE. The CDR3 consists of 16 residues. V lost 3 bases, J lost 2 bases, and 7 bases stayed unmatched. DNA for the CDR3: TGTGCCAGCAGCGGGGCGGGAGGGCCCCCCACAGATACGCAGTATTTT. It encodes CASSGAGGPPTDTQYF. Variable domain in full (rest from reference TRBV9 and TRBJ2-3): DSGVTQTPKHLITATGQRVTLRCSPRSGDLSVYWYQQSLDQGLQFLIQYYNGEERAKGNILERFSAQQFPDLHSELNLSSLELGDSALYFCASSGAGGPPTDTQYFGPGTRLTVL.

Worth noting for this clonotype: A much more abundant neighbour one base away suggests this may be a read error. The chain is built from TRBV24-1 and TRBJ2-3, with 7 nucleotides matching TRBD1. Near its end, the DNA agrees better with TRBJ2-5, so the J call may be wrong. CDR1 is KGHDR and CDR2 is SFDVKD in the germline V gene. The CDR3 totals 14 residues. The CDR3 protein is CATSERGGRGTQYF. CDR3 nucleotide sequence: TGTGCCACCAGTGAAAGAGGGGGCAGGGGGACCCAGTACTTC.